This T cell receptor (beta chain) was identified during a study of cytomegalovirus exposure and HLA in healthy donors. The CDR3 spans 13 residues. Trimming removed 6 bases at V and 1 base at J, with 9 bases between. The V gene's germline CDR1 is LNHDA and CDR2 SQIVND (reference sequence). Repertoires were generated with immunoSEQ multiplex PCR, while TCRdb's copy carries only in-frame clones and drops some. In the table there are about 98,000 clones, around nine tenths of which are singletons. This chain joins TRBV19 and TRBJ1-1; D is perhaps TRBD1 (5 bases). This TCR was sampled from a woman aged 25 to 45 in good health and CMV-seronegative. Material: PBMCs. This CDR3 is CASREGPNTEAFF. DNA for the CDR3: TGTGCCAGTAGGGAGGGGCCGAACACTGAAGCTTTCTTT.